The 24 T cell receptor beta chains below were found in one sample sequenced in a study of shared clonotypes between healthy human individuals. Clones were sequenced by immunoSEQ multiplex PCR, and TCRdb holds only the in-frame ones, with some missing. Here the sample spans over a million clones, roughly 97% being singletons. Sequences were obtained from naive CD4+ T cells sorted from blood. Indicated subset: CD45RA+ positively selected. The receptor set was obtained from a man aged 25 to 40 in good health.

The chain employs TRBV15 and TRBJ1-5, with TRBD1 matching 8 bases. The CDR3 is made up of 14 amino acids. With V trimmed by 5 bases and J by 8 bases, 8 bases remained unmatched. Germline-derived CDR1 and CDR2 are LNHNV and YYDKDF (reference sequence). The CDR3 reads CATSRDRTSKPQHF. Here the CDR3 DNA reads TGTGCCACCAGCCGGGACAGGACTTCGAAGCCCCAGCATTTT.

V and J are TRBV5-1 and TRBJ2-3; 11 bases fit TRBD2. This CDR3 spans 22 amino acids. Germline V gene sequence: CDR1 SGHRS, CDR2 YFSETQ. With 2 bases clipped from V and 2 bases from J, the junction kept 22 bases outside the gene matches. CDR3 DNA sequence: TGCGCCAGCAGCTTACCCCACCGGGTTAGCGGGAGGGTCAGGACTGACACAGATACGCAGTATTTT. Residues: CASSLPHRVSGRVRTDTDTQYF.

The J gene is TRBJ2-1, the V gene TRBV6-5; perhaps TRBD1 as D (6 bases). CDR1 MNHEY and CDR2 SVGAGI come from the germline V gene. Trimming removed 0 bases from V and 9 bases from J, with 18 bases in between. This CDR3 region has 16 residues. The CDR3, as DNA: TGTGCCAGCAGTTACTCGGGACAACCGGCACGCCGTGAGCAGTTCTTC. It codes for CASSYSGQPARREQFF.

This clone was recorded a few times. The rearrangement joins TRBV6-1 to TRBJ1-2; unclear D gene. The ends were cut back, 6 bases at V and 2 bases at J, with 10 bases in the middle. The V gene's germline CDR1 is MNHNS and CDR2 SASEGT. The CDR3 runs to 13 residues. CDR3 sequence (DNA): TGTGCCAGCAGCGCCAGTACGAACTATGGCTACACCTTC. Translated: CASSASTNYGYTF.

The V and J genes are TRBV4-1 and TRBJ2-7; D possibly corresponds to TRBD1 (5 bases). The CDR3 sequence is 19 residues long. V was clipped by 1 base and J by 3 bases, with 25 bases between them. Per germline, CDR1 MGHRA and CDR2 YSYEKL. CDR3 nucleotide sequence: TGCGCCAGCAGCCAAGTCTTGTCGCTAGGTACAGGAAGAAACTACGAGCAGTACTTC. Protein: CASSQVLSLGTGRNYEQYF.

This rearrangement joins TRBV7-2 to TRBJ2-7; TRBD1 is a possible D gene (6 bases). V was cut by 2 bases and J by 6 bases, with 14 bases left in between. The CDR3 totals 14 residues. Germline V gives CDR1 SGHTA, CDR2 FQGNSA. For the CDR3, the DNA is TGTGCCAGCAGCTTATTGGGCACAGGGTTCGAGCAGTACTTC. It codes for CASSLLGTGFEQYF.

V and J are TRBV18 and TRBJ1-1; tentative D call: TRBD1 (5 bases). The CDR3 extends over 18 amino acids. Germline values: CDR1 KGHSH, CDR2 LQKENI. V was trimmed by 3 bases and J by 3 bases, leaving 23 bases between them. The CDR3 region has the DNA TGTGCCAGCTCACCCTACTCCCAGGGCTGGGGTGACGACACTGAAGCTTTCTTT. It yields the protein CASSPYSQGWGDDTEAFF.

This chain uses TRBV7-6 with TRBJ2-7, with D tentatively TRBD2 (6 bases). Germline CDR1 SGHVS, CDR2 FNYEAQ. The CDR3 has 14 residues. Trimming shortened V by 6 bases and J by 2 bases, and 14 bases separated the two germline ends. The CDR3: CASRQDGGTYEQYF. The CDR3 DNA is TGTGCCAGCAGACAAGACGGGGGAACCTACGAGCAGTACTTC.

This clone appeared a few times. The chain combines TRBV5-1 with TRBJ1-1, with D unresolved. The CDR3 has 14 amino acids. The germline V gene has CDR1 SGHRS and CDR2 YFSETQ. Trimming pared 2 bases from V and 2 bases from J, leaving 10 bases between. In nucleotides, the CDR3 is TGCGCCAGCAGCTTACAGCGGACTAACACTGAAGCTTTCTTT. It is translated as CASSLQRTNTEAFF.

The chain links TRBV6-1 to TRBJ2-7, with a weak D call TRBD2 (5 bases). V lost 1 base to trimming and J lost 4 bases, with 17 bases between them. The germline V gene has CDR1 MNHNS and CDR2 SASEGT. The CDR3 has 16 amino acids. The DNA of the CDR3 is TGTGCCAGCAGTGAAGGGGTTAGCGCGGTGGGGTACGAGCAGTACTTC. This translates into CASSEGVSAVGYEQYF.

This clone appeared a single time. At the DNA level, this CDR3 is encoded by other sequences in the same sample as well. The J gene is TRBJ2-7, the V gene TRBV11-2; no clear D gene. CDR3 size: 14 residues. With 0 bases removed from V and 4 bases from J, the gap between germline ends came to 10 bases. From germline, CDR1 is SGHAT and CDR2 FQNNGV. CDR3 bases: TGTGCCAGCAGCTTAGACCGCAGCAGTTACGAGCAGTACTTC. As protein: CASSLDRSSYEQYF.

This clone was found once. The rearrangement links TRBV2 to TRBJ1-3; D call uncertain. Trimming removed 2 bases at V and 4 bases at J, with 21 bases between. The germline gives CDR1 SNHLY, CDR2 FYNNEI. This CDR3 comprises 18 residues. CDR3 DNA: TGTGCCAGCAGTGAACAGTTCAGGAACAGCGTGTTGGGAAACACCATATATTTT. Its translation is CASSEQFRNSVLGNTIYF.

The rearrangement uses TRBV5-6 and TRBJ1-3, with 9 bases matching TRBD1. Germline values: CDR1 SGHDT, CDR2 YYEEEE. V gave up 1 base and J gave up 0 bases; unmatched junction bases: 8. The CDR3 contains 18 residues. The DNA of the CDR3 is TGTGCCAGCAGCTTGAGTCGGACACAGGGGGCCTCTGGAAACACCATATATTTT. This gives the protein CASSLSRTQGASGNTIYF. Variable domain in full (rest from reference TRBV5-6 and TRBJ1-3): DAGVTQSPTHLIKTRGQQVTLRCSPKSGHDTVSWYQQALGQGPQFIFQYYEEEERQRGNFPDRFSGHQFPNYSSELNVNALLLGDSALYLCASSLSRTQGASGNTIYFGEGSWLTVV.

The chain recombines TRBV5-1 with TRBJ2-1, with D perhaps assigned TRBD1 or TRBD2 (5 bases each). The germline CDR1 and CDR2 sequences are SGHRS and YFSETQ. The V end lost 6 bases, the J end lost 0 bases, and 13 bases lay between the germline ends. The CDR3 runs to 15 residues. The CDR3 sequence: CASNDFGASYNEQFF. The CDR3 bases are TGCGCCAGCAACGACTTCGGGGCCTCCTACAATGAGCAGTTCTTC.

The V gene is TRBV6-5, the J gene TRBJ2-1; TRBD1 might be the D (5 bases). Trimming cost V 1 base and J 9 bases, with 13 bases left between them. This CDR3 has 14 residues. Looked up from germline, CDR1 is MNHEY and CDR2 is SVGAGI. The CDR3: CASSYFRQWGEQFF. As DNA, the CDR3 is TGTGCCAGCAGTTACTTCCGACAGTGGGGTGAGCAGTTCTTC.

V is TRBV7-9 and J is TRBJ1-3; no clear D gene. This CDR3 has 15 residues. V was pared by 5 bases and J by 7 bases, with 18 bases between. Germline assignment: CDR1 SEHNR and CDR2 FQNEAQ (reference sequence). In DNA form, the CDR3 reads TGTGCCAGCAGCCACGCCACACCCTTAGGTAACACCATATATTTT. Translating it yields CASSHATPLGNTIYF.

V usage is TRBV6-6 and J usage is TRBJ2-7, with TRBD1 identical over 7 bases. Germline trimming cut 6 bases from V and 2 bases from J; bases unmatched to any gene: 10. The length of the CDR3 is 15 residues. The germline gives CDR1 MNHNY, CDR2 SVGAGI (reference sequence). CDR3 sequence reads: CASSSRPGQTYEQYF. In DNA form, the CDR3 reads TGTGCCAGCAGCAGCCGACCGGGACAGACCTACGAGCAGTACTTC.

Only one count was recorded for this clone. The CDR3 DNA follows: TGTGCCAGCAGTACCCTTGGGACAGTAAACAGGCCCCAGCATTTT. It translates to CASSTLGTVNRPQHF. The gene calls are TRBV28 and TRBJ1-5; 7 nucleotides match TRBD1. The V segment lost 5 bases and the J segment 9 bases; nucleotides outside the gene matches: 13. CDR1 and CDR2 from the germline V gene are MDHEN and SYDVKM. The CDR3 spans 15 residues. Full variable domain (rest looked up from reference TRBV28 and TRBJ1-5): DVKVTQSSRYLVKRTGEKVFLECVQDMDHENMFWYRQDPGLGLRLIYFSYDVKMKEKGDIPEGYSVSREKKERFSLILESASTNQTSMYLCASSTLGTVNRPQHFGDGTRLSIL.

This clone is a singleton in its sample. The chain recombines TRBV7-6 with TRBJ2-7; D is possibly TRBD2 (5 bases). This CDR3 region has 15 residues. Per germline, CDR1 SGHVS and CDR2 FNYEAQ. V lost 1 base, J lost 2 bases, and 12 bases lay in between. The CDR3 DNA reads as TGTGCCAGCAGCTTAGTCGATAGCGCTCCCTACGAGCAGTACTTC. It codes for CASSLVDSAPYEQYF.

This chain uses TRBV7-8 with TRBJ1-2; D ambiguous. Germline V gives CDR1 SGHVS, CDR2 FQNEAQ. V lost 5 bases and J lost 8, with 12 bases in between. CDR3 length: 12 residues. The CDR3 loop is CASSLAPEGYTF. CDR3 DNA: TGTGCCAGCAGCCTTGCCCCCGAGGGCTACACCTTC.

This chain connects TRBV19 to TRBJ2-1; D is uncertain. The CDR3 is 15 residues long. In germline, CDR1 is LNHDA, CDR2 SQIVND (reference sequence). Trimming left V 7 bases short and J 7 bases short, with 20 bases between. The CDR3 loop is CASTVYWARENEQFF. In DNA, the CDR3 is TGTGCCAGTACCGTATATTGGGCTCGTGAAAATGAGCAGTTCTTC.

The chain uses TRBV2 and TRBJ2-7; 9 nucleotides align to TRBD1. With 5 bases clipped from V and 12 bases from J, the junction kept 11 bases outside the gene matches. The CDR3 is 13 residues long. Germline CDR1 is SNHLY and CDR2 is FYNNEI. The CDR3 sequence: CASSSGTGLSLYF. CDR3 in DNA: TGTGCCAGCAGTTCTGGGACAGGGCTTTCTCTGTACTTC.

The genes are TRBV9 and TRBJ2-7, with D possibly matching TRBD1 (6 bases). V was clipped by 2 bases and J by 1 base, with 10 bases between them. Germline CDR1 is SGDLS and CDR2 is YYNGEE. CDR3 length equals 14 residues. CDR3 residues: CASSVTDRSYEQYF. The CDR3 DNA follows: TGTGCCAGCAGCGTGACGGACAGATCCTACGAGCAGTACTTC.

The CDR3 here is CASNPRGGTEAFF. CDR3 DNA sequence: TGTGCCAGCAACCCTCGGGGCGGCACTGAAGCTTTCTTT. V usage is TRBV5-4 and J usage is TRBJ1-1, with D possibly TRBD1 on 5 matching bases. The V and J ends lost 6 bases and 4 bases respectively, with 13 bases between them. CDR3 length: 13 amino acids. Germline CDR1 is SGHNT and CDR2 is YYREEE (reference sequence).